This TCR beta chain was recovered during a study of T cell responses to AZD1222 COVID-19 vaccine. Overall study context: Pooled in the analysis were second doses at about 4 or about 12 weeks. Notes on the study in general: Donors were mostly white British, more females; clonal diversity possibly underestimated. Unmutated regions of variants are reportedly targeted by nearly half of spike-specific TCRs. Only 6 or 7 individuals given AZD1222 were seropositive at baseline.

Note on this clone: Its antigen is as yet unknown.

The assay was immunoSEQ multiplex PCR, and TCRdb's table has in-frame clones only and misses some. The data show about 260,000 clones, with just over 90% seen just once and 0.55% held by the top ten. This TCR was sampled from an adult in good health. The sequencing used peripheral blood, collected on day 0 of AZD1222 vaccination.

CDR3 amino acids: CASSEIQENYGYTF. CDR3 nucleotides: TGTGCCAGCAGTGAAATACAGGAGAACTATGGCTACACCTTC. The chain combines TRBV6-1 with TRBJ1-2; tentatively, D is TRBD1 (5 bases). Germline V gene sequence: CDR1 MNHNS, CDR2 SASEGT. The CDR3 covers 14 residues. Trimming took off 2 bases at V and 2 bases at J, with 9 bases between the two ends.